The rows below give T cell receptor beta chains drawn from one sample of a study of T cell changes during pregnancy in multiple sclerosis. Generated by immunoSEQ multiplex PCR, the TCRdb table keeps only in-frame clones and is missing some. The data contain some 70,000 clones, more than 85% of them singletons. Sequenced material: CD4+ T cells from peripheral blood mononuclear cells, taken in the third trimester of pregnancy. Receptors were obtained from a female donor in good health, enrolled as a control in a pregnancy study. CDR3s include the opening cysteine and the closing phenylalanine or tryptophan. The D gene is left open where the match is weak. A clone size is listed for some rows: how often the clone was seen (once, few, many), or a class if it is expanded.

TRBV29-1,.,TRBJ1-2,.,TGCAGCGTTGCCCAGGGCGCTGGCTACACCTTC,CSVAQGAGYTF
TRBV30,.,TRBJ2-3,.,TGTGCCTGGAGTGTACATAAAGATACGCAGTATTTT,CAWSVHKDTQYF
TRBV5-1,.,TRBJ1-2,TRBD1,TGCGCCAGCAGCCTAGACGGACAGGGGAAATATGGCTACACCTTC,CASSLDGQGKYGYTF
TRBV7-2,.,TRBJ2-2,TRBD2,TGTGCCAGCAGCTCGCTAGCGGAGCTCACCGGGGAGCTGTTTTTT,CASSSLAELTGELFF
TRBV6-1,.,TRBJ2-3,TRBD1,TGTGCCAGCAGTGGTAGTAGGACAGGGGGGATAGATACGCAGTATTTT,CASSGSRTGGIDTQYF
TRBV30,.,TRBJ2-7,.,TGTGCCTGGAGTGGTGACATCCTCTCCTACGAGCAGTACTTC,CAWSGDILSYEQYF
TRBV7-2,few,TRBJ1-5,.,TGTGCCAGCAGCTTAGTGGGGCAGGGGCCTAGCAATCAGCCCCAGCATTTT,CASSLVGQGPSNQPQHF
TRBV7-3,.,TRBJ1-6,.,TGTGCCAGCAGCTTAGGGCAGGGGAATAATTCACCCCTCCACTTT,CASSLGQGNNSPLHF
TRBV19,.,TRBJ1-5,TRBD1,TGTGCCAGTAGTACTGACAGGGTAAGTCAGCCCCAGCATTTT,CASSTDRVSQPQHF
TRBV6-5,.,TRBJ2-5,TRBD2,TGTGCCAGCAGGGGTAGCGGGGTGAGGGAGACCCAGTACTTC,CASRGSGVRETQYF
TRBV19,.,TRBJ1-3,.,TGTGCCAGTAGTGCCCGTCAGGGGAACACCATATATTTT,CASSARQGNTIYF
TRBV9,.,TRBJ2-1,TRBD1,TGTGCCAGCAGCTCGACCGGGACAGGTAATGAGCAGTTCTTC,CASSSTGTGNEQFF
TRBV4-2,.,TRBJ2-1,.,TGTGCCAGCAGCCAACGCGGCCTCGGTGAAGATGAGCAGTTCTTC,CASSQRGLGEDEQFF
TRBV7-3,.,TRBJ2-7,.,TGTGCCAGCAGCCTTCTGGGAGGCAGGGATGAGTACGAGCAGTACTTC,CASSLLGGRDEYEQYF
TRBV2,.,TRBJ2-5,.,TGTGCCAGCAGTGTCTTTAAAAAGTCCGGACTCCCGGCGGAGACCCAGTACTTC,CASSVFKKSGLPAETQYF
TRBV9,medium-sized,TRBJ1-6,.,TGTGCCAGCAGCGTACCAGATCGCCGGGGTAAAACACCCCTCCACTTT,CASSVPDRRGKTPLHF
TRBV4-1,once,TRBJ1-1,.,TGCGCCAGCAGCCTCAGGGAGAACACTGAAGCTTTCTTT,CASSLRENTEAFF
TRBV5-1,.,TRBJ2-3,TRBD2,TGCGCCAGCAGGACTAGCGGGGGGGACATACCCACAGATACGCAGTATTTT,CASRTSGGDIPTDTQYF
TRBV11-2,.,TRBJ2-5,.,TGTGCCAGCAGCCCGACCGGGGGGCCGGGAGAGACCCAGTACTTC,CASSPTGGPGETQYF
TRBV7-8,.,TRBJ2-5,TRBD1,TGTGCCAGCAGCCGGACAGGGAGAGGGGAGACCCAGTACTTC,CASSRTGRGETQYF
TRBV6-5,.,TRBJ2-7,TRBD1,TGTGCCAGCAGGGGAACAGGGGCGAGCTCCTACGAGCAGTACTTC,CASRGTGASSYEQYF
TRBV5-4,.,TRBJ1-1,.,TGTGCCAGCAGCCTCTTAGGCCTGACAGGCCCAGTGAACACTGAAGCTTTCTTT,CASSLLGLTGPVNTEAFF
TRBV7-6,once,TRBJ1-5,.,TGTGCCAGCAGCCCCTTGGCGGCAGGGGATGGACAGCCCCAGCATTTT,CASSPLAAGDGQPQHF
TRBV14,.,TRBJ2-7,.,TGTGCCAGCAGCCAAGAGGCAGGGCGGCCCTACGAGCAGTACTTC,CASSQEAGRPYEQYF
TRBV7-2,.,TRBJ1-2,TRBD1,TGTGCCAGCACCTCCGCTCGACAGGGCCACTATGGCTACACCTTC,CASTSARQGHYGYTF
TRBV7-6,.,TRBJ2-1,.,TGTGCCAGCAGCTTAGGGGGACTGGGCTCCTACAATGAGCAGTTCTTC,CASSLGGLGSYNEQFF
TRBV7-3,.,TRBJ2-5,TRBD2,TGTGCCAGCAGCTTGGGACTAGATGTGAAGACCCAGTACTTC,CASSLGLDVKTQYF